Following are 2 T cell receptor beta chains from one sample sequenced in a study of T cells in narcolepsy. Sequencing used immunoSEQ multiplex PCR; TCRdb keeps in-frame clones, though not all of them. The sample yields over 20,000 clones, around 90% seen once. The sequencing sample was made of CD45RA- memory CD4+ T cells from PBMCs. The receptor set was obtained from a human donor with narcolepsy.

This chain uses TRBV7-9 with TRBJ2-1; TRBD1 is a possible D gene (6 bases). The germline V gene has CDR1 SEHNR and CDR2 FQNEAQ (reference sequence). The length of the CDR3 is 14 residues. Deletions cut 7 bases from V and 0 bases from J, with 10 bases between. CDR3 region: CASTLTGSYNEQFF. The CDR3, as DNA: TGTGCCAGCACCCTGACAGGCTCCTACAATGAGCAGTTCTTC.

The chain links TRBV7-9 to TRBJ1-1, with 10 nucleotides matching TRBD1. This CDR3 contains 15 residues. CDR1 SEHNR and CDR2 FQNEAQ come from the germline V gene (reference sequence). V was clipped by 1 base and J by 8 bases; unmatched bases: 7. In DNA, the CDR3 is TGTGCCAGCAGCTTAGGCGACAGGGGGCCGGAGGAAGCTTTCTTT. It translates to CASSLGDRGPEEAFF.